This T cell receptor beta chain was recorded in a study of cytomegalovirus exposure and HLA in healthy donors. A multiplex PCR was run with 60 Vbeta primers and 13 Jbeta primers. The protocol was immunoSEQ multiplex PCR, while the TCRdb copy is restricted to in-frame clones and leaves out a portion. The data hold 100,000 to 150,000 clones, with roughly 78% observed a single time. Trimming removed 4 bases from V and 5 bases from J; junction bases left unmatched: 4. From germline, CDR1 is LNHDA and CDR2 SQIVND (reference sequence). The CDR3 runs 14 residues. The TCR sequence derives from a man aged 35 to 55 in good health and CMV-seronegative. The chain couples TRBV19 to TRBJ1-5; 8 bases line up with TRBD1. Specimen: PBMCs. CDR3: CASSTLQGDQPQHF. CDR3 nucleotides: TGTGCCAGTAGTACCCTACAGGGGGATCAGCCCCAGCATTTT.